Sequencing of this T cell receptor beta chain was carried out in a study of shared clonotypes between healthy human individuals. Regarding the study as a whole: Larger richness was generally estimated for naive than memory subsets. Clonotype sharing across several donors was observed for about 5.2% of naive CD4 clonotypes.

V shed 5 bases and J shed 4 bases, with 6 bases lying between them. Germline CDR1 reads LNHDA; CDR2 reads SQIVND (reference sequence). The CDR3 is 11 amino acids. Replicate PCRs from sorted subsets contained roughly 200 ng DNA, which is 30,000 to 35,000 T cell genomes. Some clones are missing from TCRdb's copy, which holds only in-frame ones; the method was immunoSEQ multiplex PCR. The table shows roughly 2.5 million clones, with around nine tenths occurring only once. Adult donors, all healthy and HIV-negative, had no recent acute infections or vaccinations. This clone was seen a handful of times. Its matching antigen is unknown. Different DNA sequences within this sample yield the same CDR3.

Specimen: naive CD4+ T cells sorted from blood. Subset of the sample: CD45RA+ positively selected. The receptor comes from a young man in good health. The chain joins TRBV19 to TRBJ2-7; possibly TRBD2 for D (5 bases). CDR3 nucleotides: TGTGCCAGTAGTCCGGGGTACGAGCAGTACTTC. It yields the protein CASSPGYEQYF.